This T cell receptor beta chain originates from a study of shared clonotypes between healthy human individuals. CDR1 is GTSNPN and CDR2 is SVGIG in the germline V gene (reference sequence). The CDR3 length is 13 residues. V gave up 0 bases and J gave up 6 bases, with 12 bases separating them. Terminally differentiated effector memory CD45RA+ cells were left out of the naive CD8 fraction, which was CD45RO-negative and positively selected for CCR7. Healthy and HIV-negative, the adult donors had no recent acute infections or vaccinations. The study's findings and limits: All-four-donor shared clonotypes had higher generation probabilities than non-shared clonotypes did. Naive subsets usually exceeded memory subsets in estimated richness.

Remarks on this clone: Its target is not known.

The genomic DNA of each subset was split evenly across several immunoSEQ plates. Sequencing was performed with immunoSEQ multiplex PCR; in TCRdb, only in-frame clones are kept and a portion is missing. The repertoire consists of about 2,100,000 clones, with approximately 94% occurring once and the leading ten covering under 2%. Source material: naive CD8+ T cells from PBMCs. This TCR derives from a man between 18 and 35 years old in good health. Some clones in this sample may be carry-over from other donors' samples. The J gene is TRBJ2-7, the V gene TRBV30; D not resolved. The CDR3 loop is CAWSVVGAAEQYF. CDR3 DNA: TGTGCCTGGAGTGTAGTGGGCGCGGCCGAGCAGTACTTC.